This TCR beta chain stems from a study of OX40 agonist ivuxolimab in advanced cancers. Study outcomes and limitations: Relative to CD4+, CD8+ T cells held more expanded clones on average.

Comments on this clone: Its specificity is not known.

TCRdb's table, derived via immunoSEQ multiplex PCR, lists solely in-frame clones and lacks some. The sample has tens of thousands of clones; 90% are singletons. This CDR3 has 10 amino acids. V lost 5 bases and J 7 bases, leaving 9 bases between the germline ends. Germline CDR1 reads DFQATT; CDR2 reads SNEGSKA (reference sequence). The sequence was obtained from an adult with an advanced solid tumor such as melanoma, head and neck, liver or kidney cancer. V gene TRBV20-1 combines with J gene TRBJ2-7, with D possibly being TRBD1 (5 bases). Sequencing was performed on CD4+ or CD8+ T cells sorted from blood, taken in a trial of the OX40 agonist ivuxolimab. CDR3 nucleotides: TGCAGTGCTGGGGCGGCTGAGCAGTACTTC. Amino acids: CSAGAAEQYF.